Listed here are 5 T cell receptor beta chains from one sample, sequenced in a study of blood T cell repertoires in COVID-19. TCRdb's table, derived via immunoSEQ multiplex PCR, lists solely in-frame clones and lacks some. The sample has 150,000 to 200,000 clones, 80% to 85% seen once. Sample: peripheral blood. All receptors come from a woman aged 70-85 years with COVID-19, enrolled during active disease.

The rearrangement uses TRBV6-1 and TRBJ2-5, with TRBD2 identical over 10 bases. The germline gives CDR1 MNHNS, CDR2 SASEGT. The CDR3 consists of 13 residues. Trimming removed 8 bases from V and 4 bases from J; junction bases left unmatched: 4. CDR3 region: CASLLAGVETQYF. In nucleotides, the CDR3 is TGTGCCAGCCTCCTAGCGGGAGTAGAGACCCAGTACTTC.

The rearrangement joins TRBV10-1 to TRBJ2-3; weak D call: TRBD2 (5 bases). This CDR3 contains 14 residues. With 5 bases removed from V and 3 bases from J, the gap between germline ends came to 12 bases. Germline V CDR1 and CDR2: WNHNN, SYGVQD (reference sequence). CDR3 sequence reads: CASSRPGGTDTQYF. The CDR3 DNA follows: TGCGCCAGCAGTCGACCCGGAGGAACAGATACGCAGTATTTT.

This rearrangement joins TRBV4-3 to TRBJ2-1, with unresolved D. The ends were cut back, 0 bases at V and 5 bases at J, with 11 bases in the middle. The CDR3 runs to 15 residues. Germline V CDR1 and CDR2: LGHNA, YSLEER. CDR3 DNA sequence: TGCGCCAGCAGCCAAGATGGTGGGCGTGACAATGAGCAGTTCTTC. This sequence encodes CASSQDGGRDNEQFF.

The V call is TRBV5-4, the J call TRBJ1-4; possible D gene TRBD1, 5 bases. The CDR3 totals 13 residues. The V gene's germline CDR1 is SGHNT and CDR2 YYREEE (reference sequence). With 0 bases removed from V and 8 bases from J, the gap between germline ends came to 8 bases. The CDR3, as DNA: TGTGCCAGCAGCTTGGCCCAGGGCGAAAAACTGTTTTTT. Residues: CASSLAQGEKLFF.

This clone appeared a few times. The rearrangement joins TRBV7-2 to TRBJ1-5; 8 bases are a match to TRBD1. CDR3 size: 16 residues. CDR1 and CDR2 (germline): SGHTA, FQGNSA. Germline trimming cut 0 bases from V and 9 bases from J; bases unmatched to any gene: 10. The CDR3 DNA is TGTGCCAGCAGCTTAGCGGCAGTTACTGACAGGGGGCCCCAGCATTTT. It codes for CASSLAAVTDRGPQHF.